This T cell receptor (beta chain) emerged from a study of blood T cell repertoires in COVID-19. Study background: Sites in the United States, Italy and Spain provided acute and convalescent COVID-19 samples. In each case, the material was cDNA or gDNA derived from T cells, B-cell-depleted T cells, or PBMCs.

In the study's own analysis: Scientists estimated how many nucleated cells there were by amplifying reference gene primers. Produced via immunoSEQ multiplex PCR; TCRdb's table is partial and in-frame only. For V, J and clone size, that table is used; D and trimming come from the DNA. The table records around 100,000 clones, approximately 81% of them present only once. The CDR3 is 11 residues long. Trimming pared 6 bases from V and 5 bases from J, leaving 7 bases between. The V gene's germline CDR1 is MDHEN and CDR2 SYDVKM. The source is a human donor in a cohort sampled during active COVID-19. The chain has TRBV28 and TRBJ1-2; D is unclear. The sequenced sample was peripheral blood. The CDR3 region has the DNA TGTGCCAGCAGGCGAGAATATGGCTACACCTTC. The encoded protein is CASRREYGYTF.